These 29 T cell receptor beta chains were sequenced from one sample in a study of blood T cell repertoires in COVID-19. Assay: immunoSEQ multiplex PCR; the TCRdb copy retains only in-frame clones and omits some. The data contain some 190,000 clones, nearly 90% of them singletons. The sequenced sample was peripheral blood. These receptors came from a woman in her thirties or forties who had recovered from COVID-19.

This clone is a singleton in its sample. The genes are TRBV30 and TRBJ1-2; TRBD1 agrees at 9 bases. The J segment lost 0 bases and the V segment lost 5 bases, leaving 4 bases of the junction unmatched. Germline V gives CDR1 GTSNPN, CDR2 SVGIG (reference sequence). The CDR3 sequence is 14 residues long. The CDR3 spells CAWLGQGANYGYTF. The DNA of the CDR3 is TGTGCCTGGCTGGGACAGGGAGCTAACTATGGCTACACCTTC.

The rearrangement joins TRBV19 to TRBJ1-2, with D possibly being TRBD1 (5 bases). There are 18 residues in the CDR3. Germline loops: CDR1 LNHDA, CDR2 SQIVND (reference sequence). V was clipped by 0 bases and J by 4 bases, with 21 bases between them. This CDR3 is CASSIDLLERGSLYGYTF. The CDR3 region has the DNA TGTGCCAGTAGTATAGATCTCCTGGAGCGGGGGAGTCTCTATGGCTACACCTTC.

This chain joins TRBV14 and TRBJ2-3, with D perhaps TRBD2 (5 bases). Germline assignment: CDR1 SGHDN and CDR2 FVKESK. The CDR3 totals 16 residues. Trimming cost V 1 base and J 7 bases, with 18 bases left between them. The CDR3 DNA is TGTGCCAGCAGCCAAGTACGTCTAGCTCCTCTCAATACGCAGTATTTT. Residues: CASSQVRLAPLNTQYF.

The CDR3 region is CAISEGPLNEQFF. CDR3 nucleotides: TGTGCCATCAGTGAGGGGCCGTTAAATGAGCAGTTCTTC. The J gene is TRBJ2-1, the V gene TRBV10-3; D is unclear. This CDR3 comprises 13 residues. Germline V gene sequence: CDR1 ENHRY, CDR2 SYGVKD. V lost 2 bases to trimming and J lost 7 bases, with 9 bases between them.

The chain has TRBV4-3 and TRBJ2-2; possibly TRBD1 for D (7 bases). Trimming took off 1 base at V and 2 bases at J, with 17 bases between the two ends. From germline, CDR1 is LGHNA and CDR2 YSLEER. The CDR3 loop spans 18 amino acids. The CDR3 protein is CASSQGGAGQANTGELFF. The DNA for the CDR3 is TGCGCCAGCAGCCAAGGCGGGGCCGGACAGGCCAACACCGGGGAGCTGTTTTTT.

This clone was picked up one time. V and J are TRBV19 and TRBJ2-7; possibly TRBD1 for D (6 bases). Trimming took off 5 bases at V and 3 bases at J, with 8 bases between the two ends. The CDR3 sequence is 12 residues long. Germline-derived CDR1 and CDR2 are LNHDA and SQIVND (reference sequence). The CDR3 protein is CASSDRNYEQYF. CDR3 bases: TGTGCCAGTAGTGACAGGAACTACGAGCAGTACTTC.

V gene TRBV5-6 combines with J gene TRBJ1-1, with TRBD1 matching over 7 bases. Germline V gene lookup returns CDR1 SGHDT and CDR2 YYEEEE. The CDR3 extends over 15 amino acids. The trim removed 4 bases at V and 2 bases at J, leaving 8 bases unmatched. The CDR3 nucleotides are TGTGCCAGCAGCCTTTCGGGACAGACCAACACTGAAGCTTTCTTT. This sequence encodes CASSLSGQTNTEAFF.

The chain is built from TRBV2 and TRBJ2-2; 12 positions match TRBD2. The CDR3 runs to 14 residues. Germline loops: CDR1 SNHLY, CDR2 FYNNEI. Trimming at V came to 8 bases and at J to 3 bases, leaving 1 base not matched to a gene. The CDR3: CASRLAGDTGELFF. CDR3 coding DNA: TGTGCCAGCCGACTAGCGGGAGACACCGGGGAGCTGTTTTTT.

V gene TRBV7-2 combines with J gene TRBJ1-5, with D hard to call. The CDR3 sequence is 12 residues long. Germline lookup yields CDR1 SGHTA and CDR2 FQGNSA. The V end lost 5 bases, the J end lost 7 bases, and 9 bases lay between the germline ends. DNA for the CDR3: TGTGCCAGCAGCCTGAACGGGCAGCCCCAGCATTTT. It yields the protein CASSLNGQPQHF.

This clone was counted once. The V and J genes are TRBV4-2 and TRBJ1-2; 9 bases line up with TRBD1. J lost 7 bases, V lost 2 bases, and 11 bases had no gene match. The CDR3 spans 16 residues. Germline V lookup: CDR1 LGHNA, CDR2 YNFKEQ. The CDR3 DNA is TGTGCCAGCAGCCAATACGCCGGGACAGGGCTTCGTGGCTACACCTTC. Translating it yields CASSQYAGTGLRGYTF.

The V and J genes are TRBV19 and TRBJ2-1; D is ambiguous. The CDR3 is 16 amino acids. The germline V gene encodes CDR1 LNHDA and CDR2 SQIVND (reference sequence). V lost 6 bases to trimming and J lost 0 bases, with 15 bases between them. CDR3 nucleotides: TGTGCCAGTAGCACGCGCGTCGGTAGCTCCTACAATGAGCAGTTCTTC. This codes for CASSTRVGSSYNEQFF.

V gene TRBV7-8 combines with J gene TRBJ2-7; 7 bases line up with TRBD1. The junction had 2 bases not matched to a gene; V was cut back by 0 bases and J by 0 bases. The CDR3 totals 15 residues. Germline CDR1 reads SGHVS; CDR2 reads FQNEAQ. The CDR3 DNA sequence: TGTGCCAGCAGCTTAGCGGGACAGACCTCCTACGAGCAGTACTTC. It codes for CASSLAGQTSYEQYF.

The DNA for the CDR3 is TGTGCCAGCAGCATGGGACAGGGGGCTTTTGGCTACACCTTC. Translating gives CASSMGQGAFGYTF. This chain uses TRBV7-2 with TRBJ1-2; 12 bases agree with TRBD1. This CDR3 has 14 residues. Germline V lookup: CDR1 SGHTA, CDR2 FQGNSA. Trimming at V came to 5 bases and at J to 7 bases, leaving 5 bases not matched to a gene.

Only one count was recorded for this clone. This chain connects TRBV2 to TRBJ1-5; D call uncertain. Trimming removed 5 bases from V and 4 bases from J, with 12 bases in between. CDR1 SNHLY and CDR2 FYNNEI come from the germline V gene. This CDR3 has 14 amino acids. The CDR3 region is CASSIFGRNQPQHF. CDR3 in DNA: TGTGCCAGCAGTATATTTGGCAGAAATCAGCCCCAGCATTTT. Drawing the rest from reference TRBV2 and TRBJ1-5, the complete variable domain is EPEVTQTPSHQVTQMGQEVILRCVPISNHLYFYWYRQILGQKVEFLVSFYNNEISEKSEIFDDQFSVERPDGSNFTLKIRSTKLEDSAMYFCASSIFGRNQPQHFGDGTRLSIL.

The chain carries TRBV5-4 and TRBJ2-1, with 15 bases identical to TRBD2. Germline CDR1 is SGHNT and CDR2 is YYREEE (reference sequence). This CDR3 comprises 15 residues. The V segment lost 0 bases and the J segment 10 bases; nucleotides outside the gene matches: 2. DNA of the CDR3: TGTGCCAGCAGCTTGGAGGGACTAGCGGGAGGCGAGCAGTTCTTC. Translation: CASSLEGLAGGEQFF.

This chain connects TRBV4-3 to TRBJ2-3; TRBD1 agrees at 8 bases. The trim removed 0 bases at V and 0 bases at J, leaving 5 bases unmatched. CDR1 is LGHNA, CDR2 YSLEER, per germline. This CDR3 has 17 amino acids. The CDR3 region has the DNA TGCGCCAGCAGCCAAGATCCAGGGGGCGCAAGCACAGATACGCAGTATTTT. Its translation: CASSQDPGGASTDTQYF.

The rearrangement uses TRBV9 and TRBJ1-2; 9 bases are shared with TRBD1. Trimming took 4 bases from V and 4 from J; bases not matched to a gene: 8. CDR3 length equals 15 residues. Looked up from germline, CDR1 is SGDLS and CDR2 is YYNGEE. The CDR3 bases are TGTGCCAGCAGCCCCTGGGACAGGGAGAGCTATGGCTACACCTTC. This sequence encodes CASSPWDRESYGYTF.

This chain links TRBV4-2 with TRBJ1-2, with D possibly matching TRBD1 (5 bases). CDR1 and CDR2 (germline): LGHNA, YNFKEQ. The CDR3 totals 14 residues. Trimming removed 0 bases from V and 3 bases from J, with 8 bases in between. CDR3 protein: CASSQEGPYYGYTF. CDR3 coding DNA: TGTGCCAGCAGCCAAGAGGGGCCTTACTATGGCTACACCTTC.

The V gene is TRBV18, the J gene TRBJ2-2; 10 bases align to TRBD1. The J segment lost 5 bases and the V segment lost 3 bases, leaving 15 bases of the junction unmatched. This CDR3 is 19 amino acids long. Germline V CDR1 and CDR2: KGHSH, LQKENI. The CDR3 bases are TGTGCCAGCTCACCCTACCTTTCTACCTGGACAGGGGGGACCGGGGAGCTGTTTTTT. Amino acid sequence: CASSPYLSTWTGGTGELFF.

V usage is TRBV27 and J usage is TRBJ1-1, with 7 positions matching TRBD1. Trimming removed 3 bases from V and 9 bases from J; junction bases left unmatched: 7. The CDR3 is 13 amino acids. Germline loops: CDR1 MNHEY, CDR2 SMNVEV (reference sequence). The DNA for the CDR3 is TGTGCCAGCAGTTTTCAGCAGGGGGAGAAAGCTTTCTTT. Encoded protein: CASSFQQGEKAFF.

The chain links TRBV5-1 to TRBJ2-7; 7 positions agree with TRBD2. The CDR3 covers 15 residues. V was pared by 0 bases and J by 2 bases, with 5 bases of the junction left unmatched. Germline V gene lookup returns CDR1 SGHRS and CDR2 YFSETQ. CDR3 sequence: CASSLDPSGTYEQYF. Written as DNA, the CDR3 is TGCGCCAGCAGCTTGGACCCTAGCGGAACCTACGAGCAGTACTTC.

The gene calls are TRBV7-9 and TRBJ2-7; 11 bases are a match to TRBD2. Germline CDR1 SEHNR, CDR2 FQNEAQ (reference sequence). The CDR3 has 15 residues. Trimming at V came to 5 bases and at J to 2 bases, leaving 5 bases not matched to a gene. CDR3 nucleotide sequence: TGTGCCAGCAGCGCAGGGACTAGCGGAACCTACGAGCAGTACTTC. The encoded protein is CASSAGTSGTYEQYF.

This clone came up once. This chain connects TRBV15 to TRBJ2-1; D gene unclear. This CDR3 spans 11 amino acids. Germline CDR1 and CDR2: LNHNV and YYDKDF (reference sequence). V gave up 11 bases and J gave up 5 bases, with 10 bases separating them. CDR3 in DNA: TGTGCCTCCGAGCTAAACAATGAGCAGTTCTTC. It encodes CASELNNEQFF.

This clone was seen only once. The chain combines TRBV9 with TRBJ2-6; tentative D call: TRBD1 (5 bases). The germline gives CDR1 SGDLS, CDR2 YYNGEE. This CDR3 spans 15 amino acids. V was trimmed by 3 bases and J by 2 bases, leaving 9 bases between them. The CDR3 DNA is TGTGCCAGCAGCGGCCAGGGTACTGGGGCCAACGTCCTGACTTTC. It codes for CASSGQGTGANVLTF.

The chain is built from TRBV5-1 and TRBJ1-4; tentative D call: TRBD1 (6 bases). The V end was cut by 5 bases, the J end by 2 bases, with 13 bases between. The CDR3 loop spans 15 amino acids. Germline assignment: CDR1 SGHRS and CDR2 YFSETQ. The CDR3 sequence is CASSTGSTTNEKLFF. CDR3 nucleotide sequence: TGCGCCAGCAGTACAGGGTCAACTACTAATGAAAAACTGTTTTTT.

The rearrangement uses TRBV27 and TRBJ1-2; 9 bases are shared with TRBD1. CDR1 is MNHEY and CDR2 is SMNVEV in the germline V gene (reference sequence). Trimming removed 5 bases from V and 1 base from J; junction bases left unmatched: 5. The CDR3 spans 15 residues. The CDR3 sequence is CASSPGQGINYGYTF. The CDR3 coding sequence is TGTGCCAGCAGTCCCGGACAGGGGATTAACTATGGCTACACCTTC.

The chain links TRBV15 to TRBJ2-7; a possible D gene is TRBD2 (5 bases). Trimming left V 3 bases short and J 5 bases short, with 17 bases between. CDR1 LNHNV and CDR2 YYDKDF come from the germline V gene (reference sequence). The CDR3 length is 15 residues. The CDR3 reads CATSSRSWGADEQYF. DNA of the CDR3: TGTGCCACCAGCAGCAGGTCGTGGGGAGCGGACGAGCAGTACTTC.

V and J are TRBV2 and TRBJ2-1; TRBD2 matches 13 bases. The germline V gene has CDR1 SNHLY and CDR2 FYNNEI. The CDR3 sequence is 15 residues long. After removal of 6 bases from V and 4 bases from J, the junction contained 3 bases not matched to a gene. This CDR3 is CASRTSGRRYNEQFF. The DNA for the CDR3 is TGTGCCAGCAGGACTAGCGGGAGGCGGTACAATGAGCAGTTCTTC. Looking up the rest from reference TRBV2 and TRBJ2-1 gives the full variable domain: EPEVTQTPSHQVTQMGQEVILRCVPISNHLYFYWYRQILGQKVEFLVSFYNNEISEKSEIFDDQFSVERPDGSNFTLKIRSTKLEDSAMYFCASRTSGRRYNEQFFGPGTRLTVL.

This clone has only one observation. J is TRBJ1-1 and V is TRBV13; 7 bases match TRBD1. Germline values: CDR1 PRHDT, CDR2 FYEKMQ (reference sequence). This CDR3 contains 13 residues. V lost 5 bases, J lost 3 bases, and 3 bases stayed unmatched. The CDR3 sequence: CASSQGVDTEAFF. CDR3 sequence (DNA): TGTGCCAGCAGCCAGGGGGTCGACACTGAAGCTTTCTTT.